These 22 T cell receptor beta chains were all obtained from the same sample, sequenced in a study of CD8 T cells in Susac syndrome. Reverse transcription used about 0.45 to 1 ug RNA and random hexamers. A single record per CDR3 protein comes from TCRdb applying MiXCR to the immunoSEQ multiplex PCR reads. In the table there are 150,000 or so distinct CDR3 sequences, 90% to 96% of which are singletons. Source material: CD4+ T cells from PBMCs. Receptors originate from a human donor with Susac syndrome.

The chain links TRBV12-3 or TRBV12-4 to TRBJ2-2; 9 nucleotides align to TRBD1. This CDR3 contains 16 residues. After removal of 4 bases from V and 3 bases from J, the junction contained 6 bases not matched to a gene. Here the CDR3 reads CASSSYRGLHTGELFF. The CDR3 nucleotides read TGTGCCAGCAGTTCCTACAGGGGGCTACACACCGGGGAGCTGTTTTTT.

CDR3 sequence (DNA): TGTGCCAGCTCAGGCACGGGGGACACTGAAGCTTTCTTT. The encoded protein is CASSGTGDTEAFF. This chain links TRBV18 with TRBJ1-1; the D gene is possibly TRBD1 (5 bases). Per germline, CDR1 KGHSH and CDR2 LQKENI. The V end lost 5 bases, the J end lost 3 bases, and 10 bases lay between the germline ends. The CDR3 consists of 13 residues.

V and J are TRBV7-2 and TRBJ1-6; D is perhaps TRBD1 (5 bases). The CDR3 has 16 amino acids. The V gene's germline CDR1 is SGHTA and CDR2 FQGNSA. The germline V and J ends were trimmed by 0 bases and 10 bases, with 16 bases remaining between them. The CDR3 sequence is CASSLAGTGGRSPLHF. CDR3 DNA: TGTGCCAGCAGCTTAGCGGGGACCGGGGGTAGATCACCCCTCCACTTT.

The chain carries TRBV11-2 and TRBJ2-4; no reliable D call. Germline CDR1 is SGHAT and CDR2 is FQNNGV. V was trimmed by 5 bases and J by 1 base, leaving 9 bases between them. The CDR3 loop spans 14 amino acids. Here the CDR3 DNA reads TGTGCCAGCAGCCCCGTTCTCGCCAAAAACATTCAGTACTTC. This codes for CASSPVLAKNIQYF.

The CDR3, as DNA: TGTGCCAGCAGCCCCGGACCGGGACAGGGAGTCTATGGCTACACCTTC. The encoded protein is CASSPGPGQGVYGYTF. The chain couples TRBV11-2 to TRBJ1-2, with TRBD1 matching over 9 bases. Germline V gene sequence: CDR1 SGHAT, CDR2 FQNNGV. The J segment lost 4 bases and the V segment lost 5 bases, leaving 11 bases of the junction unmatched. The CDR3 is 16 residues long.

J is TRBJ2-5 and V is TRBV2; D possibly corresponds to TRBD1 (5 bases). This CDR3 is 15 amino acids long. The germline V gene encodes CDR1 SNHLY and CDR2 FYNNEI. V was pared by 2 bases and J by 0 bases, with 10 bases between. The CDR3 sequence is CASSENQGNQETQYF. CDR3 bases: TGTGCCAGCAGTGAAAATCAGGGAAACCAAGAGACCCAGTACTTC.

V and J are TRBV29-1 and TRBJ2-1; D possibly corresponds to TRBD1 (6 bases). Germline CDR1 and CDR2: SQVTM and ANQGSEA. The V end was cut by 0 bases, the J end by 4 bases, with 13 bases between. CDR3 length: 15 amino acids. DNA for the CDR3: TGCAGCGTTGAAGATAGGAACAGGGTGTACAATGAGCAGTTCTTC. Its translation is CSVEDRNRVYNEQFF.

The J gene is TRBJ1-2, the V gene TRBV4-3; tentative D call: TRBD1 (5 bases). The length of the CDR3 is 15 residues. Germline-derived CDR1 and CDR2 are LGHNA and YSLEER. With 0 bases removed from V and 3 bases from J, the gap between germline ends came to 11 bases. This CDR3 reads CASSQELRQYYGYTF. CDR3 in DNA: TGCGCCAGCAGCCAAGAGCTAAGACAGTACTATGGCTACACCTTC.

The chain recombines TRBV18 with TRBJ1-5; no definite D call. Germline lookup yields CDR1 KGHSH and CDR2 LQKENI. This CDR3 has 14 amino acids. Between the trimmed V and J ends, which lost 3 bases and 7 bases, there was a span of 13 bases. The CDR3 nucleotides are TGTGCCAGCTCACCGGAGGCGGAGGTCCAGCCCCAGCATTTT. Protein sequence: CASSPEAEVQPQHF.

This chain connects TRBV7-2 to TRBJ1-1; 7 positions agree with TRBD1. In germline, CDR1 is SGHTA, CDR2 FQGNSA. Trimming at V came to 5 bases and at J to 6 bases, leaving 9 bases not matched to a gene. CDR3 length equals 14 residues. In DNA, the CDR3 is TGTGCCAGCAGCGCCACAGGGGCAGGAGCTGAAGCTTTCTTT. Protein product: CASSATGAGAEAFF.

This chain links TRBV29-1 with TRBJ1-2; D not resolved. This CDR3 has 16 amino acids. Trimming removed 0 bases from V and 0 bases from J, with 14 bases in between. CDR1 is SQVTM and CDR2 is ANQGSEA in the germline V gene. The DNA for the CDR3 is TGCAGCGTTGAAGATGTTAAGACGGACCCTAACTATGGCTACACCTTC. This translates into CSVEDVKTDPNYGYTF.

The chain combines TRBV18 with TRBJ1-1; weak D call: TRBD1 (5 bases). Germline CDR1 is KGHSH and CDR2 is LQKENI. The CDR3 consists of 15 residues. V gave up 4 bases and J gave up 1 base, with 13 bases separating them. CDR3: CASSRGAGRNTEAFF. The CDR3 DNA is TGTGCCAGCTCACGAGGGGCAGGGAGGAACACTGAAGCTTTCTTT.

The rearrangement joins TRBV4-2 to TRBJ2-7; either TRBD1 or TRBD2 may fit D (5 bases each). This CDR3 has 15 residues. Germline-derived CDR1 and CDR2 are LGHNA and YNFKEQ. Trimming pared 2 bases from V and 3 bases from J, leaving 14 bases between. CDR3 sequence: CASSQTWDGVYEQYF. CDR3 sequence (DNA): TGTGCCAGCAGCCAAACCTGGGACGGAGTCTACGAGCAGTACTTC.

V gene TRBV9 combines with J gene TRBJ2-1, with 10 bases that match TRBD2. Germline assignment: CDR1 SGDLS and CDR2 YYNGEE. V dropped 0 bases and J dropped 4; count of bases not matched to a gene: 4. The CDR3 consists of 16 residues. As DNA, the CDR3 is TGTGCCAGCAGCGTAGGGACTAGCGGCCTATACAATGAGCAGTTCTTC. This translates into CASSVGTSGLYNEQFF.

This sequence joins TRBV30 and TRBJ1-1; 7 positions agree with TRBD1. V shed 4 bases and J 0 bases; nucleotides not matched to a gene: 5. The CDR3 loop spans 14 amino acids. Germline CDR1 GTSNPN, CDR2 SVGIG (reference sequence). The CDR3 is CAWNRGELNTEAFF. CDR3 sequence (DNA): TGTGCCTGGAACAGGGGCGAGTTGAACACTGAAGCTTTCTTT.

The gene calls are TRBV5-1 and TRBJ2-6; the D is unclear. Trimming stripped 6 bases from V and 0 bases from J, with 7 bases between. The CDR3 is made up of 14 amino acids. Germline V gives CDR1 SGHRS, CDR2 YFSETQ. The CDR3 reads CASTPLSGANVLTF. The CDR3 coding sequence is TGCGCCAGCACTCCTCTCTCTGGGGCCAACGTCCTGACTTTC.

The chain combines TRBV2 with TRBJ1-1; D remains ambiguous. CDR1 and CDR2 (germline): SNHLY, FYNNEI. The CDR3 is 13 residues long. V dropped 10 bases and J dropped 3 bases, with 15 bases sitting between them. This chain's CDR3 is CATSDPSYTEAFF. The CDR3 region has the DNA TGTGCCACCTCCGACCCGAGTTACACTGAAGCTTTCTTT.

The chain joins TRBV14 to TRBJ1-5; D perhaps matches TRBD1 (5 bases). From germline, CDR1 is SGHDN and CDR2 FVKESK. This CDR3 has 15 amino acids. Trimming removed 0 bases from V and 3 bases from J, with 9 bases in between. The DNA of the CDR3 is TGTGCCAGCAGCCAAGAACAGGTACCCAATCAGCCCCAGCATTTT. Amino acids: CASSQEQVPNQPQHF.

The V call is TRBV4-3, the J call TRBJ1-1; the D is unclear. V lost 1 base and J 2 bases, leaving 8 bases between the germline ends. This CDR3 contains 14 residues. In germline, CDR1 is LGHNA, CDR2 YSLEER. CDR3 loop: CASSQGERNTEAFF. DNA of the CDR3: TGCGCCAGCAGCCAAGGGGAGCGAAACACTGAAGCTTTCTTT.

The rearrangement uses TRBV5-1 and TRBJ1-2, with D possibly being TRBD1 (5 bases). Trimming took 4 bases from V and 2 from J, leaving 12 bases between them. Germline loops: CDR1 SGHRS, CDR2 YFSETQ. The CDR3 loop spans 14 amino acids. The CDR3 bases are TGCGCCAGCAGCCCGGAGGAGGGGAACTATGGCTACACCTTC. This encodes CASSPEEGNYGYTF.

The V gene is TRBV10-3, the J gene TRBJ2-1, with a possible D match to TRBD2 (6 bases). Trimming shortened V by 4 bases and J by 5 bases, and 15 bases separated the two germline ends. Germline V gene data show CDR1 as ENHRY and CDR2 as SYGVKD. The CDR3 is 15 amino acids. The CDR3 loop reads CAISGTTGSNNEQFF. CDR3 nucleotide sequence: TGTGCCATCAGTGGGACTACGGGTTCGAACAATGAGCAGTTCTTC.

V and J are TRBV20-1 and TRBJ2-7; TRBD1 might be the D (5 bases). Germline CDR1 is DFQATT and CDR2 is SNEGSKA (reference sequence). The CDR3 is 13 amino acids. V was trimmed by 0 bases and J by 9 bases, leaving 15 bases between them. CDR3 sequence (DNA): TGCAGTGCTAGAGATACTCAGGGTGTCGGGCAGTACGTC. Its translation is CSARDTQGVGQYV.